This T cell receptor beta chain is from a study of T-cell memory formation after mild COVID-19. Points from the study as a whole: CD4+ clones that contracted lay mainly in CM and EM; CD8+ ones lay in EMRA. In pre-infection memory, a portion of responding clones appeared, which suggested that cross-reactive memory joined. Clones that got smaller from day 15 to 85 had even CD4/CD8, while clones growing later tipped toward CD4+.

As regards this clonotype: The target antigen is unknown.

TCRdb itself ran the 5' RACE reads through MiXCR, one entry per CDR3 protein. This table has under 90,000 distinct CDR3 sequences, 11% to 15% appearing once. From germline, CDR1 is LGHNA and CDR2 YNFKEQ. The V and J ends lost 6 bases and 2 bases respectively, with 21 bases between them. This CDR3 region has 17 residues. The clonotype was recovered from an adult woman who had mild COVID-19 (a few samples of this study predate the infection). Cell type and time point are not known. Specimen: PBMCs or a T cell subset sorted from them (not recorded which). The chain carries TRBV4-2 and TRBJ2-3, with D tentatively TRBD1 or TRBD2 (5 bases each). In nucleotides, the CDR3 is TGTGCCAGCAGGCCTTTTTTGGGGGACGCGAACACAGATACGCAGTATTTT. As protein: CASRPFLGDANTDTQYF.